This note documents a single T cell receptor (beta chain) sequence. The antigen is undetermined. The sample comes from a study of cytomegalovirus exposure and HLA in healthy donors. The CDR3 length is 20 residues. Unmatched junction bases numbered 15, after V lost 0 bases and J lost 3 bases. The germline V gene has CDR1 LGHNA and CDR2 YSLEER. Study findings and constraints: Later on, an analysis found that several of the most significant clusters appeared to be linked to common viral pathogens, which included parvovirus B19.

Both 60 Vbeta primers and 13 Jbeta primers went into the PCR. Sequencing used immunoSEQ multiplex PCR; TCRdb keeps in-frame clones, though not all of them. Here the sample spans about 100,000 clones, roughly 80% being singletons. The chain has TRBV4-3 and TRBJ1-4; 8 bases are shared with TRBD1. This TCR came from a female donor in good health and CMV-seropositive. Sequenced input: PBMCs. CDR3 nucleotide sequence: TGCGCCAGCAGCCAAGACGGTCCTGACAGGGGATTCGGTTCTAATGAAAAACTGTTTTTT. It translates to CASSQDGPDRGFGSNEKLFF.